Here is one T cell receptor beta chain with its context. The source of the sample is a study of memory CD4+ T cells and cytomegalovirus serostatus. The sort gate was single viable CD3+CD4+CD8-CD45RO+ cells for memory CD4+ T cells. Total CD4+ T cells were enriched by CD4 positive selection. V was shortened by 5 bases and J by 1 base, with 17 bases between the two germline ends. Germline V CDR1 and CDR2: MDHEN, SYDVKM. This CDR3 region has 16 residues. Original analysis: Out-of-frame sequences were removed, leaving 2 million to 2.5 million distinct TCRbeta sequences. The data were produced by immunoSEQ multiplex PCR, yet TCRdb's version contains in-frame clones alone and is incomplete. V, J and clone size reflect that table, while D and trimming were determined from the DNA. The sample has around 63,000 clones, roughly three quarters seen once.

The receptor was isolated from an adult in good health and CMV-seropositive. The material sequenced was memory CD4+ T cells from blood. V and J are TRBV28 and TRBJ1-2, with D uncertain. In DNA form, the CDR3 reads TGTGCCAGCAGTCCTCGGCGATTGAGGGTTAACTATGGCTACACCTTC. It specifies CASSPRRLRVNYGYTF.